These 30 T cell receptor beta chains came from one sample sequenced in a study of T cells in Graves' hyperthyroidism and ophthalmopathy. From RNA transcripts, TCR beta CDR3 regions were amplified. When the TCR CDR3 underwent first-round RT-PCR, the HTBI primer set was used. MiXCR, applied by TCRdb to the multiplex PCR reads, yields one record per CDR3 protein. The sample has a few hundred thousand distinct CDR3 sequences, about an eighth seen once; the top ten hold 15% to 20%. The source material was blood. The receptor set was obtained from a woman aged 18 to 35 with Graves' hyperthyroidism.

This clonotype was seen ten or more times. This rearrangement joins TRBV5-6 to TRBJ2-3; 10 bases align to TRBD2. With 4 bases clipped from V and 4 bases from J, the junction kept 12 bases outside the gene matches. The CDR3 loop spans 17 amino acids. Per the germline V gene, CDR1 is SGHDT and CDR2 is YYEEEE. The CDR3 nucleotides are TGTGCCAGCAGCCCACCTCAGCTAGCGGGAGATCCAGATACGCAGTATTTT. Its translation: CASSPPQLAGDPDTQYF.

The table lists this clonotype with many counts. The rearrangement uses TRBV7-2 and TRBJ1-1; D ambiguous. The V end lost 5 bases, the J end lost 7 bases, and 5 bases lay between the germline ends. Germline CDR1 SGHTA, CDR2 FQGNSA. The CDR3 is 10 amino acids. The CDR3 DNA follows: TGTGCCAGCAGCAAAAATGAAGCTTTCTTT. As protein: CASSKNEAFF.

This clonotype was recorded many times. The genes are TRBV27 and TRBJ1-2; TRBD1 might be the D (5 bases). V lost 3 bases to trimming and J lost 3 bases, with 8 bases between them. The CDR3 length is 13 residues. Germline CDR1 reads MNHEY; CDR2 reads SMNVEV (reference sequence). CDR3 sequence (DNA): TGTGCCAGCAGTTTTGCGGGGGACTATGGCTACACCTTC. It translates to CASSFAGDYGYTF.

This clonotype was observed many times. V is TRBV4-2 and J is TRBJ1-1, with 8 nucleotides matching TRBD1. This CDR3 has 17 amino acids. The trim removed 0 bases at V and 1 base at J, leaving 7 bases unmatched. The germline V gene has CDR1 LGHNA and CDR2 YNFKEQ. The chain's CDR3 is CASSQEPLGQANTEAFF. DNA of the CDR3: TGTGCCAGCAGCCAAGAACCCTTGGGACAGGCGAACACTGAAGCTTTCTTT.

This clonotype has at least ten counts. J is TRBJ2-1 and V is TRBV6-1; possible D gene TRBD2, 6 bases. The CDR3 is 15 amino acids. Per the germline V gene, CDR1 is MNHNS and CDR2 is SASEGT. V was pared by 3 bases and J by 9 bases, with 18 bases between. Here the CDR3 DNA reads TGTGCCAGCAGTGAGAGGGACTCGGTGCGGGCTGAGCAGTTCTTC. It translates to CASSERDSVRAEQFF.

This clonotype was observed many times. CDR3 nucleotides: TGTGCCACCCACGGGGAGGGCCGGAATGAGCAGTTCTTC. This gives the protein CATHGEGRNEQFF. This rearrangement joins TRBV12-3 or TRBV12-4 to TRBJ2-1; 7 bases are shared with TRBD2. This CDR3 has 13 amino acids. The trim removed 10 bases at V and 7 bases at J, leaving 10 bases unmatched.

The rearrangement links TRBV6-2 or TRBV6-3 to TRBJ2-1; 14 nucleotides align to TRBD2. The DNA end is a closer match to TRBJ2-7, so the J assignment may be wrong. The V gene's germline CDR1 is MNHEY and CDR2 SVGEGT. The CDR3 spans 16 residues. In DNA, the CDR3 is TGTGCCAGCAGTTATCGACTAGCGGGAGGGATGAATGAGCAGTACTTC. Translated: CASSYRLAGGMNEQYF.

This clonotype occurred many times. The chain is built from TRBV2 and TRBJ2-3, with TRBD2 matching over 13 bases. Germline loops: CDR1 SNHLY, CDR2 FYNNEI. CDR3 size: 15 residues. V dropped 4 bases and J dropped 3; count of bases not matched to a gene: 1. The CDR3 region has the DNA TGTGCCAGCAGTGGGACTAGCGGGAGAACAGATACGCAGTATTTT. Its protein product is CASSGTSGRTDTQYF.

This clonotype came up many times. The rearrangement links TRBV15 to TRBJ1-2, with D possibly matching TRBD1 (6 bases). CDR1 is LNHNV and CDR2 is YYDKDF in the germline V gene (reference sequence). With 0 bases removed from V and 2 bases from J, the gap between germline ends came to 13 bases. This CDR3 is built from 16 residues. CDR3 DNA sequence: TGTGCCACCAGCAGAGATCGGGGGGGCGTCAACTATGGCTACACCTTC. Translated, it gives CATSRDRGGVNYGYTF. The full variable domain, its missing parts supplied by reference TRBV15 and TRBJ1-2, is DAMVIQNPRYQVTQFGKPVTLSCSQTLNHNVMYWYQQKSSQAPKLLFHYYDKDFNNEADTPDNFQSRRPNTSFCFLDIRSPGLGDTAMYLCATSRDRGGVNYGYTFGSGTRLTVV.

This clonotype came up many times. This chain uses TRBV6-2 or TRBV6-3 with TRBJ2-3, with 12 nucleotides matching TRBD2. The CDR3 is 16 amino acids. V shed 6 bases, J shed 4 bases, and the junction held 8 bases outside the gene matches. Germline CDR1 MNHEY, CDR2 SVGEGT. The DNA of the CDR3 is TGTGCCAGCAGGACTAGCGGGAGAGGGTTCGCAGATACGCAGTATTTT. This translates into CASRTSGRGFADTQYF.

This clonotype has a count of ten or more. The V and J genes are TRBV7-9 and TRBJ2-1; TRBD2 matches at 8 bases. This CDR3 has 18 amino acids. CDR1 and CDR2 (germline): SEHNR, FQNEAQ (reference sequence). V shed 5 bases, J shed 8 bases, and the junction held 20 bases outside the gene matches. CDR3 amino acids: CASSVGGSGTRLAHEQFF. The CDR3 DNA reads as TGTGCCAGCAGCGTAGGGGGGTCAGGGACTAGGCTAGCACATGAGCAGTTCTTC.

About this clonotype: Just one base apart from a much larger clone, this may be a read error. This CDR3 is missing its conserved last phenylalanine or tryptophan, likely due to a read error. The chain recombines TRBV30 with TRBJ1-2, with a weak D call TRBD1 (5 bases). Trimming pared 1 base from V and 5 bases from J, leaving 17 bases between. The CDR3 consists of 15 residues. Germline CDR1 and CDR2: GTSNPN and SVGIG (reference sequence). For the CDR3, the DNA is TGTGCCTGGAGTGATCACAGCTCCGGGGGGTATGGCTACACCTCC. This translates into CAWSDHSSGGYGYTS.

In its sample, this clonotype was seen many times. The chain carries TRBV19 and TRBJ1-4; 7 nucleotides line up with TRBD1. V was clipped by 4 bases and J by 5 bases; unmatched bases: 13. CDR1 and CDR2 (germline): LNHDA, SQIVND (reference sequence). The CDR3 sequence is 17 residues long. The CDR3, as DNA: TGTGCCAGTAGTAGGGCGGGCCAGGGGGTCCTAAATGAAAAACTGTTTTTT. Encoded protein: CASSRAGQGVLNEKLFF.

This clonotype was seen ten or more times. V usage is TRBV19 and J usage is TRBJ2-1, with D possibly TRBD2 on 5 matching bases. The CDR3 sequence is 15 residues long. In germline, CDR1 is LNHDA, CDR2 SQIVND (reference sequence). The germline V and J ends were trimmed by 3 bases and 4 bases, with 13 bases remaining between them. In DNA form, the CDR3 reads TGTGCCAGTAGTATGTGGAGCGGAGGATACAATGAGCAGTTCTTC. Amino acid sequence: CASSMWSGGYNEQFF.

This clonotype was recorded at least ten times. V is TRBV18 and J is TRBJ2-6; 7 nucleotides match TRBD1. The CDR3 sequence is 17 residues long. CDR1 and CDR2 (germline): KGHSH, LQKENI. The trim removed 1 base at V and 2 bases at J, leaving 5 bases unmatched. The CDR3 DNA sequence: TGTGCCAGCTCACCACGGGAACAGGGGACTGGGGCCAACGTCCTGACTTTC. As protein: CASSPREQGTGANVLTF.

This clonotype was seen many times. This rearrangement joins TRBV12-3 or TRBV12-4 to TRBJ2-2; TRBD2 matches 12 bases. The CDR3 has 18 residues. The V gene end was trimmed by 4 bases and the J gene end by 7 bases; junction bases not matched to a gene: 13. The CDR3 sequence is CASSSEGRLAGEGGELFF. For the CDR3, the DNA is TGTGCCAGCAGTTCGGAAGGGCGACTAGCGGGAGAGGGCGGGGAGCTGTTTTTT.

This clonotype was detected many times. This chain uses TRBV18 with TRBJ1-2; the D gene is possibly TRBD1 (5 bases). The CDR3 sequence is 16 residues long. Germline CDR1 is KGHSH and CDR2 is LQKENI. V was clipped by 6 bases and J by 6 bases, with 23 bases between them. CDR3 amino acids: CASSLRDRPLGDGYTF. CDR3 bases: TGTGCCAGCTCCCTTCGCGACAGACCCCTGGGGGATGGCTACACCTTC.

In DNA, the CDR3 is TGCAGTGCTAGACAGTGGACTAGCGGGAGTGTGGCAGATACGCAGTATTTT. This encodes CSARQWTSGSVADTQYF. The chain joins TRBV20-1 to TRBJ2-3; 13 bases fit TRBD2. Per germline, CDR1 DFQATT and CDR2 SNEGSKA (reference sequence). Trimming took 2 bases from V and 4 from J; bases not matched to a gene: 9. The CDR3 totals 17 residues.

Notes on this clonotype: This could be a read error, since a much larger clone is one nucleotide away. The chain employs TRBV6-1 and TRBJ2-7, with 9 bases that match TRBD2. The CDR3 has 21 residues. The V gene end was trimmed by 7 bases and the J gene end by 4 bases; junction bases not matched to a gene: 29. From germline, CDR1 is MNHNS and CDR2 SASEGT. CDR3 residues: CASTPGGILWSHSGREYEQYF. DNA for the CDR3: TGTGCCAGCACCCCCGGGGGGATTCTGTGGAGCCATAGCGGGAGAGAGTACGAGCAGTACTTC.

This clonotype has more than one count but fewer than ten. This sequence joins TRBV4-1 and TRBJ2-3, with D possibly being TRBD2 (6 bases). Germline-derived CDR1 and CDR2 are MGHRA and YSYEKL. Trimming took off 0 bases at V and 1 base at J, with 8 bases between the two ends. The CDR3 loop spans 15 amino acids. The CDR3 bases are TGCGCCAGCAGCCAAGAGGGGACTGGCACAGATACGCAGTATTTT. It translates to CASSQEGTGTDTQYF.

The sample holds many counts of this clonotype. The chain links TRBV5-5 to TRBJ2-7; D is perhaps TRBD2 (5 bases). Trimming cost V 0 bases and J 3 bases, with 7 bases left between them. Germline V gives CDR1 SGHKS, CDR2 YYEKEE (reference sequence). The CDR3 consists of 13 residues. The CDR3 reads CASSLASNYEQYF. The CDR3 coding sequence is TGTGCCAGCAGCTTGGCTAGCAACTACGAGCAGTACTTC.

This clonotype was observed at least ten times. This sequence joins TRBV11-3 and TRBJ1-1; the match to TRBD1 covers 7 bases. Germline V gives CDR1 SGHNT, CDR2 YENEEA. Trimming at V came to 5 bases and at J to 4 bases, leaving 10 bases not matched to a gene. The CDR3 totals 15 residues. CDR3: CASSPAQTGATEAFF. DNA for the CDR3: TGTGCCAGCAGCCCCGCCCAAACAGGGGCCACTGAAGCTTTCTTT.

There are many counts of this clonotype. The rearrangement uses TRBV7-3 and TRBJ2-1; either TRBD1 or TRBD2 may supply D (5 bases each). CDR3 length equals 14 residues. Germline CDR1 is SGHTA and CDR2 is FQGTGA. V was shortened by 5 bases and J by 5 bases, with 13 bases between the two germline ends. The CDR3 DNA follows: TGTGCCAGCAGCGCCCAGAGGGGTAACAATGAGCAGTTCTTC. This codes for CASSAQRGNNEQFF.

The table lists this clonotype with many counts. The chain couples TRBV20-1 to TRBJ2-3; D not certain. The CDR3 runs to 14 residues. The V end was cut by 6 bases, the J end by 4 bases, with 17 bases between. Germline loops: CDR1 DFQATT, CDR2 SNEGSKA (reference sequence). CDR3 protein: CSADRVGGADTQYF. As DNA, the CDR3 is TGCAGTGCCGATCGCGTAGGTGGGGCAGATACGCAGTATTTT.

Details on this clonotype: A read error is possible here, since a much larger clone lies one base away. The chain is built from TRBV19 and TRBJ2-7; TRBD1 is a possible D gene (6 bases). Germline loops: CDR1 LNHDA, CDR2 SQIVND (reference sequence). This CDR3 contains 15 residues. CDR3 in amino acids: CAGRTQGRGAYEQYF. CDR3 DNA sequence: TGTGCCGGTAGGACACAGGGTCGAGGAGCCTACGAGCAGTACTTC.

This clonotype was detected only a few times. This chain connects TRBV9 to TRBJ1-5; TRBD1 matches 7 bases. Germline lookup yields CDR1 SGDLS and CDR2 YYNGEE. J gave up 7 bases and V 3 bases, and 7 bases lay outside the gene matches. The CDR3 loop spans 14 amino acids. The CDR3 spells CASSETGNSQPQHF. CDR3 DNA: TGTGCCAGCAGCGAGACAGGGAATAGCCAGCCCCAGCATTTT.

There are many counts of this clonotype. This chain uses TRBV12-3 or TRBV12-4 with TRBJ2-2, with 7 bases identical to TRBD2. The CDR3 sequence is 18 residues long. V dropped 3 bases and J dropped 0; count of bases not matched to a gene: 10. CDR3 in amino acids: CASSFPGGLLANTGELFF. The CDR3 DNA follows: TGTGCCAGCAGTTTTCCGGGGGGACTCCTCGCGAACACCGGGGAGCTGTTTTTT.

This clonotype has more than one count but fewer than ten. V and J are TRBV20-1 and TRBJ2-1, with TRBD2 identical over 7 bases. This CDR3 spans 11 amino acids. Germline V gives CDR1 DFQATT, CDR2 SNEGSKA (reference sequence). V was clipped by 6 bases and J by 10 bases; unmatched bases: 6. CDR3 loop: CSARTAGEQFF. The CDR3 nucleotides are TGCAGTGCCAGAACAGCGGGAGAGCAGTTCTTC.

On this clonotype: A much larger clone differs from this one at a single base, so this may be a read error. The chain has TRBV11-2 and TRBJ1-3; D is unclear. The CDR3 sequence is 14 residues long. Germline V lookup: CDR1 SGHAT, CDR2 FQNNGV. The CDR3 spells CASSLTGSGNTISF. In nucleotides, the CDR3 is TGCGCCAGCAGCTTGACGGGCTCTGGAAACACCATATCTTTT.

This clonotype appeared many times. The chain links TRBV20-1 to TRBJ2-1; TRBD2 matches at 8 bases. The CDR3 is 12 amino acids. Germline trimming cut 5 bases from V and 9 bases from J; bases unmatched to any gene: 6. CDR1 is DFQATT, CDR2 SNEGSKA, per germline (reference sequence). CDR3 sequence reads: CSAGVGGGEQFF. The CDR3 DNA reads TGCAGTGCTGGGGTCGGGGGGGGTGAGCAGTTCTTC.